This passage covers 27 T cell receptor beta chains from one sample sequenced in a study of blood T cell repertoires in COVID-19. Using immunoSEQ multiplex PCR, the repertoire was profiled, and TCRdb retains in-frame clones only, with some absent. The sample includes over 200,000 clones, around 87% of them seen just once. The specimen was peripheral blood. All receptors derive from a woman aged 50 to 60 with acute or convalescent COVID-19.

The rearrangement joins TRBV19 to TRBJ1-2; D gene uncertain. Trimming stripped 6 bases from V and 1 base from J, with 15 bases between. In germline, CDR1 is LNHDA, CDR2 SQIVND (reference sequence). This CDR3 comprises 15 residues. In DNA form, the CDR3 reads TGTGCCAGTAGCCCCCTCGGGCGGGATAACTATGGCTACACCTTC. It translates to CASSPLGRDNYGYTF.

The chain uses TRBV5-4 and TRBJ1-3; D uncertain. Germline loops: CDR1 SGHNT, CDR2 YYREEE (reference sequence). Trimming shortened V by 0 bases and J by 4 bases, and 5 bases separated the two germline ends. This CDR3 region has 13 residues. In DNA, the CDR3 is TGTGCCAGCAGCTTGGAATCGGGAAACACCATATATTTT. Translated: CASSLESGNTIYF.

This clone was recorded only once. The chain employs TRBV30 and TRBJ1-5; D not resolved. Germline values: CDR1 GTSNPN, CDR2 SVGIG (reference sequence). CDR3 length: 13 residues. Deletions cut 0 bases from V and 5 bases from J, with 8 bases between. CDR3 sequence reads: CAWSVLQDQPQHF. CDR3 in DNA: TGTGCCTGGAGTGTACTTCAGGATCAGCCCCAGCATTTT.

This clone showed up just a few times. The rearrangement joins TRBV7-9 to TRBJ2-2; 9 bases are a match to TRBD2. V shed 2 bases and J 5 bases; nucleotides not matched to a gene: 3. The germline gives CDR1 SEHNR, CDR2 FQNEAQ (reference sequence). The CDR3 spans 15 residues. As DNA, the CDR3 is TGTGCCAGCAGCTTACTTCTAGCGGGAACCGGGGAGCTGTTTTTT. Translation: CASSLLLAGTGELFF.

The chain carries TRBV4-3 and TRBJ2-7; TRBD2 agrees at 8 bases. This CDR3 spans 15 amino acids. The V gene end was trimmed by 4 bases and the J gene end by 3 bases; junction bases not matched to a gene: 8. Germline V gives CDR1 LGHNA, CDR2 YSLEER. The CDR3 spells CASSPRTSTIYEQYF. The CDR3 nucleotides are TGCGCCAGCAGCCCGAGGACTAGCACCATCTACGAGCAGTACTTC.

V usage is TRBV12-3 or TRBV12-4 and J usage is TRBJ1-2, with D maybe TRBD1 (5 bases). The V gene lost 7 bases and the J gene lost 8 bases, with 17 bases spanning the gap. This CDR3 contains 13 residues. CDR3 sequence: CASTLDGGRGYTF. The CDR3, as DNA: TGTGCCAGCACCCTAGACGGGGGTCGAGGCTACACCTTC.

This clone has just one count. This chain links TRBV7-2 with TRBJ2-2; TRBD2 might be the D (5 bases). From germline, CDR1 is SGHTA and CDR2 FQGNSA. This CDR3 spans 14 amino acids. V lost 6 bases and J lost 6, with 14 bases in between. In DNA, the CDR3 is TGTGCCAGCAGGACCGGGGTTCCCCCCGGGGAGCTGTTTTTT. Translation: CASRTGVPPGELFF.

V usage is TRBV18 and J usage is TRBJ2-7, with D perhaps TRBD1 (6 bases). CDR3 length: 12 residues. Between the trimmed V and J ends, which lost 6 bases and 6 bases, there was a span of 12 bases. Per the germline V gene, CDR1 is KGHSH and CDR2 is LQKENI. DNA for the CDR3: TGTGCCAGCTCGGCACAGGGCCTCGAGCAGTACTTC. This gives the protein CASSAQGLEQYF.

Here the CDR3 reads CASSNAGTLINRNTEAFF. The CDR3 nucleotides read TGTGCCAGTAGTAACGCCGGGACACTAATTAATAGGAACACTGAAGCTTTCTTT. V gene TRBV19 combines with J gene TRBJ1-1; D perhaps matches TRBD1 (6 bases). This CDR3 has 18 amino acids. V was clipped by 4 bases and J by 1 base, with 22 bases between them. Germline CDR1 LNHDA, CDR2 SQIVND (reference sequence).

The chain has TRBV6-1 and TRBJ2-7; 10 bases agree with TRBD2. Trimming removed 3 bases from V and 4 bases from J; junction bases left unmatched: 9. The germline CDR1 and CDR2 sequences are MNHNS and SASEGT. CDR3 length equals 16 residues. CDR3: CASSEYPLAGAYEQYF. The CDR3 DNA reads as TGTGCCAGCAGTGAGTATCCCCTAGCGGGAGCGTACGAGCAGTACTTC.

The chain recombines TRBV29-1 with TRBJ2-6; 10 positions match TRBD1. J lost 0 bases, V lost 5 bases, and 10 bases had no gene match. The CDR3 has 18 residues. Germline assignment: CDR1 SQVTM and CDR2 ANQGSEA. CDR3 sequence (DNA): TGCAGCGTTTCTCTGACAGGGGGCCCCCTCTCTGGGGCCAACGTCCTGACTTTC. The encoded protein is CSVSLTGGPLSGANVLTF.

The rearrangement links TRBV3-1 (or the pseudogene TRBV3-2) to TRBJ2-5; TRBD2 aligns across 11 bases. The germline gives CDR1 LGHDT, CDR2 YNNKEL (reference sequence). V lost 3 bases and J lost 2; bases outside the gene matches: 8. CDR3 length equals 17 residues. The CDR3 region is CASSHALAGAWQETQYF. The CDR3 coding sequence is TGTGCCAGCAGCCATGCACTAGCGGGAGCCTGGCAAGAGACCCAGTACTTC.

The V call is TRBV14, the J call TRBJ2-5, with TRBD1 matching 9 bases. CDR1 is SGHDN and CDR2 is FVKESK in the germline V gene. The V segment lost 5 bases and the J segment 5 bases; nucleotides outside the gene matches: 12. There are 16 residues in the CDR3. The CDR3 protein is CASSNPLYRGRETQYF. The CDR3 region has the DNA TGTGCCAGCAGCAACCCCCTTTACAGGGGGCGGGAGACCCAGTACTTC.

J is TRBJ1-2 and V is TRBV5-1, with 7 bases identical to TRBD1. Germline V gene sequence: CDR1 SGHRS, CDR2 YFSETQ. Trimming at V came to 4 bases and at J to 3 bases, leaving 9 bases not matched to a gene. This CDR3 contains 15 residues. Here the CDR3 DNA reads TGCGCCAGCAGCCTTCCACCCGGGACAGACTATGGCTACACCTTC. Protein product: CASSLPPGTDYGYTF.

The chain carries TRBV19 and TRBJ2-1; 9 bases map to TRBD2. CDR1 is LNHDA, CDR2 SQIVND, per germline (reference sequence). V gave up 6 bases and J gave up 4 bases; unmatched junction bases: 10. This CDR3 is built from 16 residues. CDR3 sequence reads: CASSWRGRAQYNEQFF. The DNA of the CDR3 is TGTGCCAGTAGCTGGCGCGGGAGGGCTCAATACAATGAGCAGTTCTTC. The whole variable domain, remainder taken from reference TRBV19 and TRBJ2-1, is DGGITQSPKYLFRKEGQNVTLSCEQNLNHDAMYWYRQDPGQGLRLIYYSQIVNDFQKGDIAEGYSVSREKKESFPLTVTSAQKNPTAFYLCASSWRGRAQYNEQFFGPGTRLTVL.

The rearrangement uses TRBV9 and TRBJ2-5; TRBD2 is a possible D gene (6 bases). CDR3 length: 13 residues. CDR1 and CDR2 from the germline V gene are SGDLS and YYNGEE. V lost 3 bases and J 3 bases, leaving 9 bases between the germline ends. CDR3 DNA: TGTGCCAGCAGCGCTAGCGTCAAAGAGACCCAGTACTTC. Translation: CASSASVKETQYF.

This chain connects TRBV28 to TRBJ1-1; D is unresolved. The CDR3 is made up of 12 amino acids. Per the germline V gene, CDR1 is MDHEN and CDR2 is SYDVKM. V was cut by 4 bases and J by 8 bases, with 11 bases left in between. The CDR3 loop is CASSSRLVEAFF. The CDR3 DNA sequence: TGTGCCAGCAGTTCGCGTTTGGTCGAAGCTTTCTTT.

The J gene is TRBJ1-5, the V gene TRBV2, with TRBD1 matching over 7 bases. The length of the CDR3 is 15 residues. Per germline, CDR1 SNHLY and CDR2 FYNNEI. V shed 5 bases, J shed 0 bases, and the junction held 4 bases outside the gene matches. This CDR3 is CASSWGQYSNQPQHF. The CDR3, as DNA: TGTGCCAGCAGTTGGGGACAGTATAGCAATCAGCCCCAGCATTTT.

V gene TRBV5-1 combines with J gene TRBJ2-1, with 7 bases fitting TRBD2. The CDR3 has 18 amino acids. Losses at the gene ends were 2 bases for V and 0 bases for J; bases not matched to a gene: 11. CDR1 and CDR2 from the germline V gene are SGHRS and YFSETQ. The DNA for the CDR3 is TGCGCCAGCAGCTTCGATACAGCCAGCGGGAACTCCTACAATGAGCAGTTCTTC. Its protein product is CASSFDTASGNSYNEQFF.

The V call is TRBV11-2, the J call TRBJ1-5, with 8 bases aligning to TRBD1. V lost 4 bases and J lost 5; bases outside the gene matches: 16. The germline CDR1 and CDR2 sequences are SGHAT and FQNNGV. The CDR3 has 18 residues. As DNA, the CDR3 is TGTGCCAGCAGCTCCCAAGGATTAGGACAGGGTCGCGATCAGCCCCAGCATTTT. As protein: CASSSQGLGQGRDQPQHF.

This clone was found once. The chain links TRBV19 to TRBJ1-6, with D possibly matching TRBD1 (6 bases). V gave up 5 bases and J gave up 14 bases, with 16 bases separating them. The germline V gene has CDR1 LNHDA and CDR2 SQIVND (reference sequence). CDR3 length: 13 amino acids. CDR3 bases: TGTGCCAGTAGTGACACAGGGTTCGGAGCCCTCCACTTT. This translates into CASSDTGFGALHF.

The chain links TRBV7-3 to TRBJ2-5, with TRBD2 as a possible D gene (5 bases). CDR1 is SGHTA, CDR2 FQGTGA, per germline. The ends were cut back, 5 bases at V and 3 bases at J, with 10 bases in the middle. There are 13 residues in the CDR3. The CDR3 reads CASSQTREETQYF. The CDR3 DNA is TGTGCCAGCAGCCAAACGAGGGAAGAGACCCAGTACTTC.

CDR3 loop: CASSQPQGRIQYF. Written as DNA, the CDR3 is TGTGCCAGCAGTCAACCGCAGGGCCGCATTCAGTACTTC. The rearrangement uses TRBV5-4 and TRBJ2-4; D is perhaps TRBD1 (5 bases). V gave up 5 bases and J gave up 9 bases, with 15 bases separating them. Looked up from germline, CDR1 is SGHNT and CDR2 is YYREEE (reference sequence). This CDR3 contains 13 residues.

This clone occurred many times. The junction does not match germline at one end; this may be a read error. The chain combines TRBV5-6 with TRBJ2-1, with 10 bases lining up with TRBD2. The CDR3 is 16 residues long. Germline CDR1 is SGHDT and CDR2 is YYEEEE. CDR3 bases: TGTGCCAGCAGCTTGGGGGTAGCGGGAGGCTACGATGAGCAGTTCTTC. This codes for CASSLGVAGGYDEQFF.

DNA of the CDR3: TGCGCCAGCATTACCGGGACAGGGGGCAATCAGCCCCAGCATTTT. Protein sequence: CASITGTGGNQPQHF. The chain has TRBV10-1 and TRBJ1-5; 10 bases are shared with TRBD1. With V trimmed by 7 bases and J by 2 bases, 5 bases remained unmatched. The CDR3 is made up of 15 amino acids. From germline, CDR1 is WNHNN and CDR2 SYGVQD (reference sequence).

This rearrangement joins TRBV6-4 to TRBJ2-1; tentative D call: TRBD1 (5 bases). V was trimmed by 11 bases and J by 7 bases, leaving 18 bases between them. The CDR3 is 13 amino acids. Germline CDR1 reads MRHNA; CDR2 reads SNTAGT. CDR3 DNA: TGTGCCTCTGGGCAGGGCTTTGGTAATGAGCAGTTCTTC. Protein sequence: CASGQGFGNEQFF.

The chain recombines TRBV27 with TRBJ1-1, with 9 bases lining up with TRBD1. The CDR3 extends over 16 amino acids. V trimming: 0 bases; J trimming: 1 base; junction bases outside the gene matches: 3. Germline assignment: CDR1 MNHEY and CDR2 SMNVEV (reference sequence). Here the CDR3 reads CASSLSRTGENTEAFF. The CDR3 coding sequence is TGTGCCAGCAGTTTATCGAGGACAGGGGAGAACACTGAAGCTTTCTTT.